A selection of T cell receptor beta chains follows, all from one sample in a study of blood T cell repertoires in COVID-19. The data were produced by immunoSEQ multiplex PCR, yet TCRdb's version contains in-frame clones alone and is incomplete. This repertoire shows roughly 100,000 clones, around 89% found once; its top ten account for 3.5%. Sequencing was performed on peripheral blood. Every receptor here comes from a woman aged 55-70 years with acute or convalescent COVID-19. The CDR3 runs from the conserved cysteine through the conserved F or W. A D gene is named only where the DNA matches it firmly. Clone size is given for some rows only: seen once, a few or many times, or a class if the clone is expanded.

CDR3 DNA: TGTGCCAGCAGCGATAATACAGGGTGGGCCGGGGAGCTGTTTTTT
CDR3 protein: CASSDNTGWAGELFF
V gene: TRBV14
clone size: NA
D gene: NA
J gene: TRBJ2-2

CDR3 DNA: TGTGCCAGCAGCGTACAGGGGAGGTATGGCTACACCTTC
CDR3 protein: CASSVQGRYGYTF
V gene: TRBV2
clone size: NA
D gene: TRBD1
J gene: TRBJ1-2

CDR3 DNA: TGTGCCAGCAGCTTGGGACAGGTGGGGAGGGCTTTCTTT
CDR3 protein: CASSLGQVGRAFF
V gene: TRBV11-3
clone size: NA
D gene: TRBD1
J gene: TRBJ1-1

CDR3 DNA: TGTGCCAGCAGTTCACCACCAGGGGCGGATAAATACACTGAAGCTTTCTTT
CDR3 protein: CASSSPPGADKYTEAFF
V gene: TRBV28
clone size: NA
D gene: NA
J gene: TRBJ1-1

CDR3 DNA: TGCAGCGTGGACAGGGAGCACTCCTACAATGAGCAGTTCTTC
CDR3 protein: CSVDREHSYNEQFF
V gene: TRBV29-1
clone size: NA
D gene: TRBD1
J gene: TRBJ2-1

CDR3 DNA: TGTGCCTGGCAATCCTCGAGCTATCAGCCCCAGCATTTT
CDR3 protein: CAWQSSSYQPQHF
V gene: TRBV30
clone size: NA
D gene: NA
J gene: TRBJ1-5

CDR3 DNA: TGTGCCAGCAGCCACGATGGCCTCACAGATACGCAGTATTTT
CDR3 protein: CASSHDGLTDTQYF
V gene: TRBV9
clone size: NA
D gene: NA
J gene: TRBJ2-3

CDR3 DNA: TGTGCCAGCAGCCCGGGGCGAGGCGTCGGGGGCTCCTACAATGAGCAGTTCTTC
CDR3 protein: CASSPGRGVGGSYNEQFF
V gene: TRBV7-2
clone size: NA
D gene: NA
J gene: TRBJ2-1

CDR3 DNA: TGCGCCAGCAGCCGGGCGGGGTCCTACGAGCAGTACTTC
CDR3 protein: CASSRAGSYEQYF
V gene: TRBV5-1
clone size: NA
D gene: NA
J gene: TRBJ2-7

CDR3 DNA: TGTGCCAGCAGCCGACCTGGGACAGGGTTAACCGGGGAGCTGTTTTTT
CDR3 protein: CASSRPGTGLTGELFF
V gene: TRBV14
clone size: NA
D gene: TRBD1
J gene: TRBJ2-2

CDR3 DNA: TGTGCCAGCAGTTTAGGGGCGGGAGTAGGGAATGAGCAGTTCTTC
CDR3 protein: CASSLGAGVGNEQFF
V gene: TRBV28
clone size: NA
D gene: TRBD2
J gene: TRBJ2-1

CDR3 DNA: TGTGCCAGCAGCCCAATGGCGGGACAGGGCGGGTTCACCGGGGAGCTGTTTTTT
CDR3 protein: CASSPMAGQGGFTGELFF
V gene: TRBV5-6
clone size: few
D gene: TRBD1
J gene: TRBJ2-2

CDR3 DNA: TGTGCCAGCAGTTTTGGAGGGGCCAATAATTCACCCCTCCACTTT
CDR3 protein: CASSFGGANNSPLHF
V gene: TRBV25-1
clone size: once
D gene: NA
J gene: TRBJ1-6

CDR3 DNA: TGTGCCAGCAGTTTAGGACAGGGGACTTTAGCTTTCTTT
CDR3 protein: CASSLGQGTLAFF
V gene: TRBV27
clone size: NA
D gene: TRBD1
J gene: TRBJ1-1

CDR3 DNA: TGTGCCTGGACACGGAGCACAGATACGCAGTATTTT
CDR3 protein: CAWTRSTDTQYF
V gene: TRBV30
clone size: NA
D gene: NA
J gene: TRBJ2-3

CDR3 DNA: TGTGCCAGCAGCTTGGGGACTAGCGGCACAGATACGCAGTATTTT
CDR3 protein: CASSLGTSGTDTQYF
V gene: TRBV5-5
clone size: NA
D gene: TRBD2
J gene: TRBJ2-3

CDR3 DNA: TGTGCCAGCAGCCCTTCGGGACTAGCAGGGTCAGGGAGGAATGAGCAGTTCTTC
CDR3 protein: CASSPSGLAGSGRNEQFF
V gene: TRBV7-3
clone size: NA
D gene: TRBD2
J gene: TRBJ2-1

CDR3 DNA: TGTGCCACCAGCAGAGACGGACTAGCGGGAGTGGGAGAGACCCAGTACTTC
CDR3 protein: CATSRDGLAGVGETQYF
V gene: TRBV15
clone size: NA
D gene: TRBD2
J gene: TRBJ2-5

CDR3 DNA: TGTGCCAGCAGCTTAGACCTAGAGTTAAACTATGGCTACACCTTC
CDR3 protein: CASSLDLELNYGYTF
V gene: TRBV7-9
clone size: NA
D gene: NA
J gene: TRBJ1-2

CDR3 DNA: TGTGCCAGCACCCCGAGGGCCGGGACAGGAGCCTCTGGGGCCAACGTCCTGACTTTC
CDR3 protein: CASTPRAGTGASGANVLTF
V gene: TRBV2
clone size: NA
D gene: TRBD1
J gene: TRBJ2-6

CDR3 DNA: TGTGCCAGCAGTTTTACAGGGAAGCAAGATACGCAGTATTTT
CDR3 protein: CASSFTGKQDTQYF
V gene: TRBV6-4
clone size: NA
D gene: NA
J gene: TRBJ2-3

CDR3 DNA: TGTGCCAGCACCCCAGCGGGATCCTCCTACAATGAGCAGTTCTTC
CDR3 protein: CASTPAGSSYNEQFF
V gene: TRBV28
clone size: few
D gene: TRBD2
J gene: TRBJ2-1

CDR3 DNA: TGTGCCAGCAGCCAAGACGAGCTATCGAGCTCCTATAATTCACCCCTCCACTTT
CDR3 protein: CASSQDELSSSYNSPLHF
V gene: TRBV4-2
clone size: NA
D gene: NA
J gene: TRBJ1-6

CDR3 DNA: TGTGCCAGCAGTTTAGCGGGAGGGTACGGGGAGCTGTTTTTT
CDR3 protein: CASSLAGGYGELFF
V gene: TRBV28
clone size: NA
D gene: TRBD2
J gene: TRBJ2-2

CDR3 DNA: TGTGCCAGTGAAGCTAGCGGATACAATGAGCAGTTCTTC
CDR3 protein: CASEASGYNEQFF
V gene: TRBV19
clone size: NA
D gene: TRBD2
J gene: TRBJ2-1

CDR3 DNA: TGTGCCAGCAGCTTAAGGGGACTAGCCTACAATGAGCAGTTCTTC
CDR3 protein: CASSLRGLAYNEQFF
V gene: TRBV7-3
clone size: NA
D gene: TRBD2
J gene: TRBJ2-1